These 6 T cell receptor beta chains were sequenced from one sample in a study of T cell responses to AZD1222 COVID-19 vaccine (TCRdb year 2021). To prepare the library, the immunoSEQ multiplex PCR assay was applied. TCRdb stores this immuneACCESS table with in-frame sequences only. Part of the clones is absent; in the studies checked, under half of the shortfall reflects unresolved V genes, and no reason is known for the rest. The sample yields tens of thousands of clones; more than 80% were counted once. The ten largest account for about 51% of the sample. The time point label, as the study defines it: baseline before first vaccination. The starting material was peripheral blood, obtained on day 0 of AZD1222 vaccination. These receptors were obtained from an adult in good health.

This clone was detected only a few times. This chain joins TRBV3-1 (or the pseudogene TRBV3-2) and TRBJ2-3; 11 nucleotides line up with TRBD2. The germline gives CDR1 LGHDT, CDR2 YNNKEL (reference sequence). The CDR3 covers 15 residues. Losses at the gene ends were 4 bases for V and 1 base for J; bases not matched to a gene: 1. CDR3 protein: CASSPLAGGTDTQYF. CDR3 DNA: TGTGCCAGCAGCCCACTAGCGGGAGGCACAGATACGCAGTATTTT.

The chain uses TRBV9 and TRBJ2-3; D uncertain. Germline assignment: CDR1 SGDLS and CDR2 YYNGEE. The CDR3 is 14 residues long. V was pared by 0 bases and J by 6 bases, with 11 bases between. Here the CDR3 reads CASSVESLGDTQYF. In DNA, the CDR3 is TGTGCCAGCAGCGTAGAGAGCCTTGGGGATACGCAGTATTTT.

The CDR3 loop reads CASSYGPFSYNSPLHF. The CDR3 bases are TGTGCCAGCAGTTACGGACCTTTCTCCTATAATTCACCCCTCCACTTT. The V gene is TRBV6-5, the J gene TRBJ1-6; D ambiguous. V lost 2 bases and J 0 bases, leaving 8 bases between the germline ends. The CDR3 is 16 residues long. Germline CDR1 MNHEY, CDR2 SVGAGI.

CDR3 in amino acids: CASSLLAGVDTQYF. The CDR3 region has the DNA TGTGCCAGCAGCTTACTAGCGGGAGTGGATACGCAGTATTTT. V gene TRBV7-8 combines with J gene TRBJ2-3, with 10 bases fitting TRBD2. CDR1 and CDR2 from the germline V gene are SGHVS and FQNEAQ. The CDR3 runs to 14 residues. V dropped 2 bases and J dropped 6; count of bases not matched to a gene: 2.

CDR3 sequence reads: CASSGQAPGNTIYF. The CDR3 region has the DNA TGTGCCAGCTCAGGACAGGCGCCTGGAAACACCATATATTTT. The chain is built from TRBV18 and TRBJ1-3, with 7 nucleotides matching TRBD1. This CDR3 is built from 14 residues. CDR1 is KGHSH, CDR2 LQKENI, per germline. The ends lost 5 bases at V and 2 bases at J; junction bases unmatched: 3.

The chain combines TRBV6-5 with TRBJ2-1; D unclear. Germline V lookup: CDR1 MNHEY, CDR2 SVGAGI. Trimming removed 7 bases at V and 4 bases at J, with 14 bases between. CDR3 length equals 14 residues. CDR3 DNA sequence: TGTGCCAGCAAACAAACTTCCCTATACAATGAGCAGTTCTTC. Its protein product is CASKQTSLYNEQFF.